This T cell receptor beta chain was sequenced in a study of cytomegalovirus exposure and HLA in healthy donors. Study outcomes and limitations: According to reports, the classifier identified cytomegalovirus status with high specificity and sensitivity. Cytomegalovirus association was assigned to about 150 TCR beta chains. Around 18,000 TCR beta sequences were associated with HLA alleles at 0.05 false discovery rate in a later analysis.

Primers included in the PCR were 60 Vbeta and 13 Jbeta primers. The repertoire was sequenced with immunoSEQ multiplex PCR; TCRdb's copy has only in-frame clones and lacks some. This table holds about 130,000 clones, around 84% found once. Notes on this clone: The target antigen is unknown.

This CDR3 is 14 amino acids long. In germline, CDR1 is SGDLS, CDR2 YYNGEE. V gave up 0 bases and J gave up 9 bases, with 10 bases separating them. The specimen was PBMCs. The V gene is TRBV9, the J gene TRBJ1-6, with D perhaps matching TRBD1 (6 bases). The source is a man between 50 and 59 years old in good health and CMV-seronegative. This CDR3 is CASSVGQDGSPLHF. The CDR3 DNA reads as TGTGCCAGCAGCGTAGGACAGGACGGTTCACCCCTCCACTTT. Filled out from reference TRBV9 and TRBJ1-6, the complete variable domain reads DSGVTQTPKHLITATGQRVTLRCSPRSGDLSVYWYQQSLDQGLQFLIQYYNGEERAKGNILERFSAQQFPDLHSELNLSSLELGDSALYFCASSVGQDGSPLHFGNGTRLTVT.